This T cell receptor beta chain emerged from a study of T cell responses to AZD1222 COVID-19 vaccine (dated by TCRdb to about 2021). As for the study more broadly: Because spike-specific TCR depth and breadth did not differ between the two schedules, AZD1222 recipients who got a second dose at roughly 4 weeks were pooled with those who got a second dose at roughly 12 weeks. A total of just over 230 trial participants underwent TCR sequencing, of whom 207 had received two doses of AZD1222 and about 26 had received two doses of the MenACWY control vaccine. Trial participants were enrolled by age into 18-55, 56-69 and 70-plus year subgroups, with about 150, 28 and 57 TCR-sequenced participants respectively.

Sample time point, as interpreted from the label and publication: baseline before first vaccination. Vaccinee samples were obtained from the UK trials COV001 and COV002, which included a single-blind randomized controlled phase 2/3 trial of AZD1222 (ChAdOx1 nCoV-19) in healthy adults. For TCRbeta chain sequencing, PBMC samples were collected from trial participants at day 0 and at day 28 after the second dose. Concerning this clone itself: The antigen it binds to is not known. Qualities for individual bases were not recorded, and no much larger clone is one base off.

The research as a whole found: Reportedly, close to half of the unique spike-specific TCRs recognized epitopes lying outside the regions that are mutated in the B.1.351 and B.1.1.7 variants. Because no day 14 peak-response samples were available, the repertoires could be characterized only after the peak T cell response. After two AZD1222 doses, both the breadth and the depth of spike-specific TCRs were significantly higher than at day 0 and than in MenACWY recipients. CD4 TCRs associated with the vaccine covered the entire spike protein, and the dominant responses were in regions 160-218 and 743-854. Conclusions about previously exposed vaccinees are limited, since just 6 or 7 AZD1222 recipients were seropositive for SARS-CoV-2 at baseline. In the small 56-69-year group, the increase in depth fell short of significance, most likely because of low power. Participants were mostly white British, with more females than males. The authors suggested clonal diversity may have been underestimated.

The CDR3 regions of human TCRbeta chains were subjected to immunosequencing. From the authors' description of their analysis: Repertoire TCRs were checked for matches against a reference library of SARS-CoV-2-specific TCRs that had been generated using the MIRA antigen-specificity platform. Breadth meant the fraction of unique TCRs that were SARS-CoV-2-associated, whereas depth meant the fraction of total T cells that were SARS-CoV-2-associated. Using the MIRA data, each spike-specific TCR was assigned both to the spike region to which the TCR was reactive and to a CD4 or CD8 class. Log10-transformed breadth and depth values were compared by one-way ANOVA with Sidak's multiple comparisons tests. TCRdb re-hosts the immuneACCESS table, in-frame sequences only. Its copies lack some clones; in the studies checked, an unresolved V gene accounts for under half of them, and the cause for the rest is not known. V and J calls and clone size come straight from that table; D and trimming were deduced from the DNA. The sample data list 110,000 to 150,000 clones, and 88% of these were observed just once. About 3% of the sample lies in the top ten.

The clonotype comes from an adult in good health. The sequencing here drew on peripheral blood, taken on day 0 of AZD1222 vaccination.

CDR3 sequence: CASSSKDRRFNQPQHF. The bases read TGTGCCAGCAGCAGCAAGGACAGGCGCTTCAATCAGCCCCAGCATTTT. The chain employs TRBV7-3 and TRBJ1-5; TRBD1 aligns with 7 central bases. The CDR3 runs 16 residues from the cysteine to the phenylalanine. Of the read, only the CDR3 DNA is kept; its 48 bases are in frame from base 1. Per the germline V gene, SGHTA is the CDR1 and FQGTGA is the CDR2. The V end gives up 5 bases and the J end 3 bases, leaving 10 bases in the junction not matched to a gene.